This entry describes one T cell receptor beta chain. The CDR3 runs to 14 residues. CDR1 and CDR2 (germline): MNHNS, SASEGT. V lost 1 base and J 4 bases, leaving 8 bases between the germline ends. These data come from a study of OX40 agonist ivuxolimab in advanced cancers. Some clones are missing from TCRdb's copy, which holds only in-frame ones; the method was immunoSEQ multiplex PCR. The repertoire holds approximately 38,000 clones, around 83% seen once, with under 25% in the top ten. Sequencing used CD4+ or CD8+ T cells sorted from blood, obtained in a trial of the OX40 agonist ivuxolimab. The gene calls are TRBV6-1 and TRBJ1-5; the D is unclear. This TCR was recovered from an adult with an advanced solid tumor such as melanoma, head and neck, liver or kidney cancer. The CDR3 loop is CASSEVQPNQPQHF. DNA of the CDR3: TGTGCCAGCAGTGAAGTACAGCCTAATCAGCCCCAGCATTTT.